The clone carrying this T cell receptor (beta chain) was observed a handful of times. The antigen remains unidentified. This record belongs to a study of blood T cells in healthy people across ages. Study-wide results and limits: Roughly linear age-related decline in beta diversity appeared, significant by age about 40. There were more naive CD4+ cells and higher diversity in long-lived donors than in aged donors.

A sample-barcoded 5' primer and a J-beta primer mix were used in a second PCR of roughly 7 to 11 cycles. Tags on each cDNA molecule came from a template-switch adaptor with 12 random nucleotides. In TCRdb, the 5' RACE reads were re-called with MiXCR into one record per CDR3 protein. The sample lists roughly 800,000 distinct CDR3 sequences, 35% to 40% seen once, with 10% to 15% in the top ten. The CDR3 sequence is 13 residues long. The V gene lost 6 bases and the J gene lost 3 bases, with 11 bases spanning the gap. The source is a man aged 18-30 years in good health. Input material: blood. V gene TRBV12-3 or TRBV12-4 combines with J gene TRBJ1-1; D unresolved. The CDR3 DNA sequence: TGTGCCAGCAGCTCCCGCGCGGACACTGAAGCTTTCTTT. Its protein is CASSSRADTEAFF.